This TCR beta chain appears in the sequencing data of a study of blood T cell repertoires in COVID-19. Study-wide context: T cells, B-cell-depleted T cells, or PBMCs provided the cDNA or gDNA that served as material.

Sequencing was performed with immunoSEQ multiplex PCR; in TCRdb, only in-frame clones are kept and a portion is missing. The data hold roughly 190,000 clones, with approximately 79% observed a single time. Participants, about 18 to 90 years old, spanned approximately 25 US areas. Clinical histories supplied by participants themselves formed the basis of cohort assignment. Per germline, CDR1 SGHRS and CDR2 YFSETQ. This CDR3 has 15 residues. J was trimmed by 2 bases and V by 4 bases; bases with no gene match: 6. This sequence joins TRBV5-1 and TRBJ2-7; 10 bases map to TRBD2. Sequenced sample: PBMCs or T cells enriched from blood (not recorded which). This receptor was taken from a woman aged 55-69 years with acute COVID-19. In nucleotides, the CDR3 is TGCGCCAGCAGCCCTACAGCGGGAGGGACCTACGAGCAGTACTTC. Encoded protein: CASSPTAGGTYEQYF. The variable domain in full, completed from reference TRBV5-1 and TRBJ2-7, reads KAGVTQTPRYLIKTRGQQVTLSCSPISGHRSVSWYQQTPGQGLQFLFEYFSETQRNKGNFPGRFSGRQFSNSRSEMNVSTLELGDSALYLCASSPTAGGTYEQYFGPGTRLTVT.